These 13 T cell receptor beta chains were sequenced from one sample in a study of blood T cell repertoires in COVID-19. The data were produced by immunoSEQ multiplex PCR, yet TCRdb's version contains in-frame clones alone and is incomplete. The sample yields around 150,000 clones, 60% to 80% seen once. Sequencing was performed on peripheral blood. These receptors were collected from a woman in her fifties or sixties with active or convalescent COVID-19.

The chain has TRBV4-3 and TRBJ1-1, with no clear D. The CDR3 length is 13 residues. Germline values: CDR1 LGHNA, CDR2 YSLEER. Trimming took 6 bases from V and 7 from J, leaving 15 bases between them. CDR3 coding DNA: TGCGCCAGCAGTCACGGGAACAGTGTTGAAGCTTTCTTT. Translated: CASSHGNSVEAFF.

This clone was seen more than once but under ten times. The chain employs TRBV19 and TRBJ1-5, with D perhaps TRBD1 (6 bases). The V gene lost 5 bases and the J gene lost 0 bases, with 17 bases spanning the gap. This CDR3 spans 17 amino acids. Germline V gene sequence: CDR1 LNHDA, CDR2 SQIVND (reference sequence). The CDR3 bases are TGTGCCAGTAGTGGAGTTCAGGGGATATATAGCAATCAGCCCCAGCATTTT. As protein: CASSGVQGIYSNQPQHF.

This chain links TRBV7-2 with TRBJ2-5, with TRBD1 as a possible D gene (6 bases). V gave up 5 bases and J gave up 7 bases, with 23 bases separating them. From germline, CDR1 is SGHTA and CDR2 FQGNSA. The CDR3 has 16 amino acids. CDR3 region: CASSQGQTNRQRTQYF. The CDR3 DNA sequence: TGTGCCAGCAGCCAGGGACAAACTAACCGCCAAAGGACCCAGTACTTC.

This chain connects TRBV28 to TRBJ1-4; D may be TRBD1 (6 bases). The V gene lost 4 bases and the J gene lost 1 base, with 10 bases spanning the gap. Germline loops: CDR1 MDHEN, CDR2 SYDVKM. The CDR3 length is 15 residues. This CDR3 is CASSSPDRTNEKLFF. CDR3 bases: TGTGCCAGCAGTTCTCCGGACAGAACTAATGAAAAACTGTTTTTT.

This clone was detected a few times. The chain is built from TRBV4-3 and TRBJ2-1, with a tentative D call TRBD2 (5 bases). V was clipped by 0 bases and J by 7 bases, with 16 bases between them. This CDR3 region has 16 residues. Germline values: CDR1 LGHNA, CDR2 YSLEER. The CDR3 region has the DNA TGCGCCAGCAGCCAAGAGCTCTCGTGGGAGTGGAATGAGCAGTTCTTC. Translation: CASSQELSWEWNEQFF.

The V and J genes are TRBV11-2 and TRBJ1-4; D unclear. Germline V lookup: CDR1 SGHAT, CDR2 FQNNGV. The V end was cut by 5 bases, the J end by 0 bases, with 16 bases between. The CDR3 length is 17 residues. As DNA, the CDR3 is TGTGCCAGCAGCAAGAGGGATCCGTTTGCAACTAATGAAAAACTGTTTTTT. Translating it yields CASSKRDPFATNEKLFF. Full variable domain (missing parts from reference TRBV11-2 and TRBJ1-4): EAGVAQSPRYKIIEKRQSVAFWCNPISGHATLYWYQQILGQGPKLLIQFQNNGVVDDSQLPKDRFSAERLKGVDSTLKIQPAKLEDSAVYLCASSKRDPFATNEKLFFGSGTQLSVL.

This clone was detected a few times. The J gene is TRBJ2-7, the V gene TRBV6-5; 7 bases map to TRBD1. Germline assignment: CDR1 MNHEY and CDR2 SVGAGI. The CDR3 is 13 amino acids. The V and J ends lost 5 bases and 6 bases, in that order; junction bases with no gene match: 7. For the CDR3, the DNA is TGTGCCAGCAGTACCCCAACAGGGGTCGAGCAGTACTTC. Amino acids: CASSTPTGVEQYF.

The chain has TRBV10-3 and TRBJ2-3; D is perhaps TRBD2 (6 bases). CDR3 length: 15 amino acids. V was trimmed by 0 bases and J by 5 bases, leaving 12 bases between them. From germline, CDR1 is ENHRY and CDR2 SYGVKD. The CDR3 sequence is CAISESGRLVDTQYF. For the CDR3, the DNA is TGTGCCATCAGTGAGTCGGGGAGACTAGTAGATACGCAGTATTTT.

The chain joins TRBV6-6 to TRBJ2-1, with TRBD2 as a possible D gene (5 bases). The V end lost 10 bases, the J end lost 1 base, and 11 bases lay between the germline ends. Germline V lookup: CDR1 MNHNY, CDR2 SVGAGI (reference sequence). The CDR3 covers 13 residues. The CDR3 loop is CAISRGSYNEQFF. In DNA form, the CDR3 reads TGTGCCATCTCCCGGGGTTCCTACAATGAGCAGTTCTTC.

This clone showed up just once. The chain carries TRBV5-6 and TRBJ2-2; D not certain. The germline V gene has CDR1 SGHDT and CDR2 YYEEEE. CDR3 size: 12 residues. Trimming pared 4 bases from V and 3 bases from J, leaving 4 bases between. The CDR3 DNA follows: TGTGCCAGCAGCCTCGACACCGGGGAGCTGTTTTTT. Protein product: CASSLDTGELFF.

The rearrangement uses TRBV10-1 and TRBJ1-1; 7 nucleotides agree with TRBD1. Losses at the gene ends were 5 bases for V and 0 bases for J; bases not matched to a gene: 15. In germline, CDR1 is WNHNN, CDR2 SYGVQD (reference sequence). This CDR3 contains 18 residues. The CDR3 is CASSNRDRKGSMNTEAFF. CDR3 DNA: TGCGCCAGCAGTAACAGGGACAGAAAAGGGTCCATGAACACTGAAGCTTTCTTT.

The chain recombines TRBV6-4 with TRBJ1-1; D is unresolved. V dropped 2 bases and J dropped 12 bases, with 16 bases sitting between them. The germline gives CDR1 MRHNA, CDR2 SNTAGT. The CDR3 contains 13 residues. CDR3 in DNA: TGTGCCAGCAGTGACGTTGGACTGAGTAGAACTTTCTTT. This sequence encodes CASSDVGLSRTFF.

CDR3 nucleotides: TGTGCCAGTAGTCCGCGACCGGACAGGGGGGATCAGCCCCAGCATTTT. Amino acids: CASSPRPDRGDQPQHF. The rearrangement links TRBV19 to TRBJ1-5; 10 positions agree with TRBD1. The length of the CDR3 is 16 residues. Germline V gene sequence: CDR1 LNHDA, CDR2 SQIVND (reference sequence). After removal of 5 bases from V and 5 bases from J, the junction contained 9 bases not matched to a gene.